The T cell receptor (beta chain) under discussion was sequenced for a study of cytomegalovirus exposure and HLA in healthy donors. General study points: For TCR beta chains, V- and J-gene trimming was later linked to a missense DCLRE1C variant. Later, an analysis found that common viral pathogens appeared to be linked with several of the most significant clusters.

This clone came up once. No antigen is known for it. PCR amplification relied on 60 Vbeta primers (plus 13 Jbeta primers). The data were produced by immunoSEQ multiplex PCR, yet TCRdb's version contains in-frame clones alone and is incomplete. The sample has some 200,000 clones, less than 90% seen once; the top ten hold roughly 1.5%. In germline, CDR1 is SQVTM, CDR2 ANQGSEA. This CDR3 is built from 12 residues. V was cut by 5 bases and J by 2 bases, with 10 bases left in between. The V call is TRBV29-1, the J call TRBJ2-7; D perhaps matches TRBD1 (5 bases). Sequencing input: PBMCs. This TCR was recovered from a man aged 50-59 years in good health and CMV-seronegative. The CDR3 protein is CSVLDSPYEQYF. CDR3 in DNA: TGCAGCGTTCTCGACAGCCCCTACGAGCAGTACTTC.